The source of this T cell receptor beta chain is a study of early T cells in non-severe SARS-CoV-2 infection. Looking at the study overall: RNA in bulk from unsorted whole blood was sequenced, and chains were unpaired.

Points from the study as a whole: Comparison of clonotypes with VDJdb favored anti-spike CD8 responses while missing private and CD4 specificities.

This clonotype was detected a few times. Its antigen is currently unknown. Attached unique molecular identifiers marked individual cDNA molecules. TCRdb reprocessed the 5' RACE reads via MiXCR and lists one record per CDR3 protein. The table lists some 80,000 distinct CDR3 sequences, less than 11% of them singletons, with around 8% in the top ten. The TCR sequence derives from an adult who was a healthcare worker with PCR-confirmed SARS-CoV-2 infection or an uninfected control (not recorded which). Source: whole blood, taken at baseline.

CDR3: CASRERGYTF. The CDR3 DNA reads TGTGCCAGCCGAGAACGAGGCTACACCTTC. The rearrangement links TRBV6-1 to TRBJ1-2; D unclear. Germline V lookup: CDR1 MNHNS, CDR2 SASEGT. The CDR3 length is 10 residues. The V and J ends lost 8 bases and 8 bases respectively, with 9 bases between them.